A selection of T cell receptor beta chains follows, all from one sample in a study of cytomegalovirus exposure and HLA in healthy donors. The assay was immunoSEQ multiplex PCR, and TCRdb's table has in-frame clones only and misses some. The sample records around 67,000 clones, approximately 72% being singletons. The sequenced material came from PBMCs. These receptors all come from a woman in her 30s in good health and CMV-seropositive. Both conserved end residues are part of each CDR3. Fields, in order: V gene, D gene, CDR3 length, clone size, J gene, CDR3 protein, CDR3 DNA. D genes are given only for firm matches. For some rows the clone size is stated as once, few or many, or as a class when expanded; others skip it.

>TRBV7-2|TRBD2|15|NA|TRBJ2-7
CASSLASGLVHEQYF
TGTGCCAGCAGCTTAGCCTCCGGACTAGTCCACGAGCAGTACTTC
>TRBV7-9|TRBD2|15|NA|TRBJ2-1
CASSLGSGTYNEQFF
TGTGCCAGCAGCTTAGGGAGCGGGACCTACAATGAGCAGTTCTTC
>TRBV14|TRBD2|16|NA|TRBJ2-7
CASSQVRTSGPYEQYF
TGTGCCAGCAGCCAAGTGAGGACTAGCGGCCCCTACGAGCAGTACTTC
>TRBV10-2|TRBD2|15|NA|TRBJ2-7
CASSATSGKSYEQYF
TGCGCCAGCAGCGCGACTAGCGGGAAGTCCTACGAGCAGTACTTC
>TRBV19|TRBD1|14|few|TRBJ1-6
CASRDRGLNSPLHF
TGTGCCAGTAGAGACAGGGGCCTAAATTCACCCCTCCACTTT
>TRBV7-8|NA|14|once|TRBJ2-7
CASSSLQGSYEQYF
TGTGCCAGCAGCTCCCTACAGGGATCCTACGAGCAGTACTTC
>TRBV29-1|TRBD2|17|NA|TRBJ2-3
CSVVSPSAGGLTDTQYF
TGCAGCGTTGTGTCCCCCTCAGCGGGAGGGCTTACAGATACGCAGTATTTT
>TRBV9|TRBD1|14|NA|TRBJ1-6
CASSVEGAGSPLHF
TGTGCCAGCAGCGTAGAGGGGGCAGGATCACCCCTCCACTTT
>TRBV6-4|TRBD1|15|NA|TRBJ1-2
CASSPGTGEIYGYTF
TGTGCCAGCAGCCCCGGGACAGGGGAAATCTATGGCTACACCTTC
>TRBV18|TRBD1|15|NA|TRBJ1-1
CASSPPTGAATEAFF
TGTGCCAGCTCACCACCAACAGGGGCGGCCACTGAAGCTTTCTTT
>TRBV10-2|TRBD1|17|NA|TRBJ2-3
CASSEPSLGQVLDTQYF
TGCGCCAGCAGTGAGCCTTCCCTCGGACAGGTATTGGATACGCAGTATTTT
>TRBV30|NA|13|NA|TRBJ1-2
CAKQDSSAYGYTF
TGTGCCAAACAGGACAGCTCCGCCTATGGCTACACCTTC
>TRBV5-5|TRBD2|18|NA|TRBJ2-7
CASSLAKGGSSSSYEQYF
TGTGCCAGCAGCTTGGCCAAAGGCGGGAGTTCCTCCTCCTACGAGCAGTACTTC
>TRBV5-1|TRBD2|13|NA|TRBJ2-1
CASSFLAGVEQFF
TGCGCCAGCAGCTTCCTAGCGGGAGTTGAGCAGTTCTTC
>TRBV7-9|TRBD2|17|NA|TRBJ2-1
CASSDPSGRSSYNEQFF
TGTGCCAGCAGCGACCCTAGCGGGAGGAGCTCCTACAATGAGCAGTTCTTC
>TRBV28|TRBD1|15|NA|TRBJ2-7
CASSWGDRPSGEQYF
TGTGCCAGCAGTTGGGGGGACAGGCCCTCCGGGGAGCAGTACTTC
>TRBV10-3|TRBD2|16|NA|TRBJ2-1
CAISEPRTSGSYEQFF
TGTGCCATCAGTGAGCCGAGGACTAGCGGGAGCTATGAGCAGTTCTTC
>TRBV30|TRBD2|15|NA|TRBJ2-7
CAWKGTSGSPYEQYF
TGTGCCTGGAAAGGGACTAGCGGGAGTCCCTACGAGCAGTACTTC
>TRBV19|TRBD1|14|NA|TRBJ2-5
CASRHTGGGETQYF
TGTGCCAGTCGACATACAGGGGGAGGTGAGACCCAGTACTTC
>TRBV28|NA|14|few|TRBJ2-7
CASNSGPPIYEQYF
TGTGCCAGCAATAGCGGCCCGCCCATCTACGAGCAGTACTTC
>TRBV27|TRBD2|16|NA|TRBJ2-5
CASSLAAGAPQETQYF
TGTGCCAGCAGTTTAGCAGCGGGAGCCCCCCAAGAGACCCAGTACTTC